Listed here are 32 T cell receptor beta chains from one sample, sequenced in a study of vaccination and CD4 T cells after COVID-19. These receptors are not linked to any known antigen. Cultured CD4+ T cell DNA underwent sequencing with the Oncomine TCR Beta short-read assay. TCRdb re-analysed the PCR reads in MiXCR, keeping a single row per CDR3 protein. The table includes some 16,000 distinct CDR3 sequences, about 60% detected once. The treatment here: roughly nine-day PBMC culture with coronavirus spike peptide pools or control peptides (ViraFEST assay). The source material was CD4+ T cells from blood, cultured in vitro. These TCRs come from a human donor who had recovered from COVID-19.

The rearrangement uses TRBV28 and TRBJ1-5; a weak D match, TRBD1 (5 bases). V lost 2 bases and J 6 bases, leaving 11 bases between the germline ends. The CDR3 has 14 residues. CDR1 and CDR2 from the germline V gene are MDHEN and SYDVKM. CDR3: CASSLGSGLQPQHF. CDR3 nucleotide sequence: TGTGCCAGCAGTTTAGGCTCAGGGCTTCAGCCCCAGCATTTT.

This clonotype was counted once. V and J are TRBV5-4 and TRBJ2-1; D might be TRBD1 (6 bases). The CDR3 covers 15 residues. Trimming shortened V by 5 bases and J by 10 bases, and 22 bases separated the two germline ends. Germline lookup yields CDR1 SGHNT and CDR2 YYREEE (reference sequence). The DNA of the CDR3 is TGTGCCAGCAGTCGTACCGGGACACCCTTGGGAGAGCAGTTCTTC. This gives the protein CASSRTGTPLGEQFF.

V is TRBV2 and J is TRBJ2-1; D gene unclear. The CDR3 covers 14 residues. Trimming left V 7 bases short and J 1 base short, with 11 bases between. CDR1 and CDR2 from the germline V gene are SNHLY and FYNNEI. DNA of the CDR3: TGTGCCAGCATCAACGGGTTGTCCTACAATGAGCAGTTCTTC. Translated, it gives CASINGLSYNEQFF.

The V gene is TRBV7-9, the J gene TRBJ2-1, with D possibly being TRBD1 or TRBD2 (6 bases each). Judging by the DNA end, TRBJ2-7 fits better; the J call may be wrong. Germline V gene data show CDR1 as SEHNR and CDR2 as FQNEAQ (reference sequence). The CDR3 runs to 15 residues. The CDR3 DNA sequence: TGTGCCAGCAGCCGCCAAGGGGGACTCGAATACGAGCAGTACTTC. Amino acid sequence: CASSRQGGLEYEQYF.

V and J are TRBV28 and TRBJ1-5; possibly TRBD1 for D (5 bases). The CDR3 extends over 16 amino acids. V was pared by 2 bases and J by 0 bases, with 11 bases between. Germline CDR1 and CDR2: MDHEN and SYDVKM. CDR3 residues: CASSLRGIYSNQPQHF. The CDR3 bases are TGTGCCAGCAGTTTACGGGGGATCTATAGCAATCAGCCCCAGCATTTT.

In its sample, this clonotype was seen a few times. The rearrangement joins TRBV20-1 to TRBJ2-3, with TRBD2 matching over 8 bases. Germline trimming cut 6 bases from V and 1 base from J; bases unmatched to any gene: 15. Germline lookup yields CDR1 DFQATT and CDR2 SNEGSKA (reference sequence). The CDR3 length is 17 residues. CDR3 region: CSAKGPRLAGRTDTQYF. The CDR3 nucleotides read TGCAGTGCCAAGGGCCCGCGGCTAGCGGGCCGCACAGATACGCAGTATTTT.

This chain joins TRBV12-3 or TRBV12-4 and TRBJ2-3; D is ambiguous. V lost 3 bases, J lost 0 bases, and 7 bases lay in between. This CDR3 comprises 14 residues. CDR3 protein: CASSFWVSTDTQYF. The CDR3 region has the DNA TGTGCCAGCAGTTTTTGGGTTAGCACAGATACGCAGTATTTT.

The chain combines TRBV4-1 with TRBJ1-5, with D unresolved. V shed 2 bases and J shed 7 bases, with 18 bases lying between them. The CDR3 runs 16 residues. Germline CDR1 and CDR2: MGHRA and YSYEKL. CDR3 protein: CASSQIPGLGIQPQHF. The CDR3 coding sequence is TGCGCCAGCAGCCAAATCCCGGGGTTGGGAATCCAGCCCCAGCATTTT.

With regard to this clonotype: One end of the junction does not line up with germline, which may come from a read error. The CDR3 here is CASSLPSGSNERFF. For the CDR3, the DNA is TGTGCCAGCAGCTTGCCGAGCGGCTCTAATGAGCGGTTCTTC. The chain joins TRBV5-5 to TRBJ2-1; TRBD2 is a possible D gene (5 bases). The germline gives CDR1 SGHKS, CDR2 YYEKEE (reference sequence). The CDR3 is 14 amino acids.

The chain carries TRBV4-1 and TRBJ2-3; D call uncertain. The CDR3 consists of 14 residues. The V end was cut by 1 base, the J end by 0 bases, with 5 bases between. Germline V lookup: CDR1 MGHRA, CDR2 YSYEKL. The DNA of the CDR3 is TGCGCCAGCAGCCAAGGGGTGAGCACAGATACGCAGTATTTT. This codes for CASSQGVSTDTQYF.

The CDR3 DNA reads as TGTGCCAGCAGTTCCCCTATCTACTTTAATTCACCCCTCCACTTT. Translating gives CASSSPIYFNSPLHF. V and J are TRBV28 and TRBJ1-6; no firm D call. The length of the CDR3 is 15 residues. Germline V gives CDR1 MDHEN, CDR2 SYDVKM. V was shortened by 4 bases and J by 6 bases, with 13 bases between the two germline ends.

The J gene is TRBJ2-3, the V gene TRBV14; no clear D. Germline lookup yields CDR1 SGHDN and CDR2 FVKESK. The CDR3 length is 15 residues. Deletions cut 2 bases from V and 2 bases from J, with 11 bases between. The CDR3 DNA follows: TGTGCCAGCAGCCAACGGGTGAGAGTCACAGATACGCAGTATTTT. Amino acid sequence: CASSQRVRVTDTQYF.

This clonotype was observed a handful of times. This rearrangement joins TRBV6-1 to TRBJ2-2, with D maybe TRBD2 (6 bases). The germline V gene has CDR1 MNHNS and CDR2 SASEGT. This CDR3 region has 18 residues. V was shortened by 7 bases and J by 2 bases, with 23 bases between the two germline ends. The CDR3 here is CASNMENPLAANTGELFF. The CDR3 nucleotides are TGTGCCAGCAATATGGAAAACCCACTAGCTGCCAACACCGGGGAGCTGTTTTTT.

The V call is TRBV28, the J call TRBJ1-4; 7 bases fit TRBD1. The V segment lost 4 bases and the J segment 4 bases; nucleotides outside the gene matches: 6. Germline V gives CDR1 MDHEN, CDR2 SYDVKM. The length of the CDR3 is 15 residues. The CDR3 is CASSSTGAINEKLFF. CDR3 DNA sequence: TGTGCCAGCAGTTCCACAGGGGCCATTAATGAAAAACTGTTTTTT.

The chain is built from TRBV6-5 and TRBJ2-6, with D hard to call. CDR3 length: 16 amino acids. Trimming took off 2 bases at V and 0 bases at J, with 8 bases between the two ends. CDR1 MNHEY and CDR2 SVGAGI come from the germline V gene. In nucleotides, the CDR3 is TGTGCCAGCAGTTACGCGTGGGACTCTGGGGCCAACGTCCTGACTTTC. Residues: CASSYAWDSGANVLTF.

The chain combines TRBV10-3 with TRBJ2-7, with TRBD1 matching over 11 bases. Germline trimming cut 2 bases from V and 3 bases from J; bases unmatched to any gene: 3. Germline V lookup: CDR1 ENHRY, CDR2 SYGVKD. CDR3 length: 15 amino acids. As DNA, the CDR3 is TGTGCCATCAGTGAGGGGACAGGGGGTAGCTACGAGCAGTACTTC. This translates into CAISEGTGGSYEQYF.

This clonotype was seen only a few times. Written as DNA, the CDR3 is TGTGCCAGAAGCTTGTCAGGGCAGGGAATTCCCTACGAGCAGTACTTC. Protein product: CARSLSGQGIPYEQYF. V gene TRBV5-3 combines with J gene TRBJ2-7; a weak D match, TRBD1 (5 bases). TRBV5-3 carries the ORF label, with uncertain function. V lost 1 base to trimming and J lost 2 bases, with 16 bases between them. There are 16 residues in the CDR3.

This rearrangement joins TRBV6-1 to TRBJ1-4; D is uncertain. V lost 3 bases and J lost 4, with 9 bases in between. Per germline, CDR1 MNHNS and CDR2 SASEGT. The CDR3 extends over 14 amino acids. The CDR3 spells CASSEPGVNEKLFF. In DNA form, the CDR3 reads TGTGCCAGCAGTGAGCCCGGGGTTAATGAAAAACTGTTTTTT.

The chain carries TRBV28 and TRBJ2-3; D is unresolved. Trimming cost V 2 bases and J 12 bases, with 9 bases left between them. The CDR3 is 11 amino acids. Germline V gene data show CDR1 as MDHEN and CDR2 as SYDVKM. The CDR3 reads CASSLSRSQYF. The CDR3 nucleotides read TGTGCCAGCAGTTTAAGTCGTTCACAGTATTTT.

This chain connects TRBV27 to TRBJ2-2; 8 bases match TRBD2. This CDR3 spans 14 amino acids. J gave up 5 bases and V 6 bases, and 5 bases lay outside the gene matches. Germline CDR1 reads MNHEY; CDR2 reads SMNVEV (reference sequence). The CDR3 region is CASSRSGTTGELFF. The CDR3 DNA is TGTGCCAGCAGCCGTAGCGGGACTACCGGGGAGCTGTTTTTT.

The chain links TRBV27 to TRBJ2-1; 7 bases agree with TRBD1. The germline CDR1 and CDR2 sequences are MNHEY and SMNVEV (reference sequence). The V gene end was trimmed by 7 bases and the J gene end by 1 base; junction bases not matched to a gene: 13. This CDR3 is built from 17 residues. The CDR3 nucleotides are TGTGCCAGCACCCCCCAAAGGGGGCAATTTTCCTACAATGAGCAGTTCTTC. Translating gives CASTPQRGQFSYNEQFF.

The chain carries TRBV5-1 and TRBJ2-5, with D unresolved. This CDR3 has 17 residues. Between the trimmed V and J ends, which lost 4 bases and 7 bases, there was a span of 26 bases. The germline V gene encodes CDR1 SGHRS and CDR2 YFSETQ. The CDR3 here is CASSQYTIDVRRWTQYF. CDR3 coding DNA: TGCGCCAGCAGCCAGTATACGATCGACGTACGGAGATGGACCCAGTACTTC. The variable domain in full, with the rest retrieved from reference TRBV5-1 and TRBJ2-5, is KAGVTQTPRYLIKTRGQQVTLSCSPISGHRSVSWYQQTPGQGLQFLFEYFSETQRNKGNFPGRFSGRQFSNSRSEMNVSTLELGDSALYLCASSQYTIDVRRWTQYFGPGTRLLVL.

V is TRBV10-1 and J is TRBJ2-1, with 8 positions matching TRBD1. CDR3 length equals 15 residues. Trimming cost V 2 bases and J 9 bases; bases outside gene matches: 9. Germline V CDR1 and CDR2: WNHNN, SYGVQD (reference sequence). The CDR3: CASSEPGQGFVEQFF. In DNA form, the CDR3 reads TGCGCCAGCAGTGAGCCCGGACAGGGATTTGTTGAGCAGTTCTTC.

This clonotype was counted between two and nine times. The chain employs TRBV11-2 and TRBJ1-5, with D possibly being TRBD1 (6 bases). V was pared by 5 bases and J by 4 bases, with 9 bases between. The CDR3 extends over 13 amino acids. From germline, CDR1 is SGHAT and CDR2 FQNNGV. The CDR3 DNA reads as TGTGCCAGCAGCCGACAGGAGAATCAGCCCCAGCATTTT. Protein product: CASSRQENQPQHF.

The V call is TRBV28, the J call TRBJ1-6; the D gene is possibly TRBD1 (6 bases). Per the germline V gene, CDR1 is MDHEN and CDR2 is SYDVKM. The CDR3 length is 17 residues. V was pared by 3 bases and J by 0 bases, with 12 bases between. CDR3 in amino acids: CASSFRDTFSYNSPLHF. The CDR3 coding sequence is TGTGCCAGCAGTTTCAGGGACACCTTCTCCTATAATTCACCCCTCCACTTT.

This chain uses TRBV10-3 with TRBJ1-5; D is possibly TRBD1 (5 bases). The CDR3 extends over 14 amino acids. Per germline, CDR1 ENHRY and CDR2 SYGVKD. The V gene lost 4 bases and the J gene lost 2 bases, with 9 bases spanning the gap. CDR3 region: CAISGGERNQPQHF. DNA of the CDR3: TGTGCCATCAGTGGGGGGGAACGCAATCAGCCCCAGCATTTT.

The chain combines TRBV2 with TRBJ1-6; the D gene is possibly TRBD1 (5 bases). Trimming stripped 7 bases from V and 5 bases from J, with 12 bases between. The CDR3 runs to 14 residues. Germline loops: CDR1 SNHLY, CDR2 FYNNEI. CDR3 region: CASNRDSHNSPLHF. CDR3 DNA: TGTGCCAGCAACCGAGACAGTCATAATTCACCCCTCCACTTT.

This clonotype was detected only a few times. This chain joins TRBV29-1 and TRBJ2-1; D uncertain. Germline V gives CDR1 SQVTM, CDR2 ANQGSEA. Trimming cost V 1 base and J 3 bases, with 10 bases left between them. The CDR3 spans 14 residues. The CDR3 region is CSVEGGSLYNEQFF. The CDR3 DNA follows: TGCAGCGTTGAAGGCGGATCTCTCTACAATGAGCAGTTCTTC.

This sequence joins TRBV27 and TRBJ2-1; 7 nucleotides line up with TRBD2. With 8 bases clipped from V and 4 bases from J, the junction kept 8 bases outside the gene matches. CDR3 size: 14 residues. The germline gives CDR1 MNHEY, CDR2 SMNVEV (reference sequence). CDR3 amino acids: CASGSSGAYNEQFF. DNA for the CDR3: TGTGCCAGCGGTTCTAGCGGCGCTTACAATGAGCAGTTCTTC.

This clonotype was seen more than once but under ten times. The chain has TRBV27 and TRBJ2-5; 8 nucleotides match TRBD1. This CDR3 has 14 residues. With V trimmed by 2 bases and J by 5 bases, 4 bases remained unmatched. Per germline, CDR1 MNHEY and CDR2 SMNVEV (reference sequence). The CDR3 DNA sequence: TGTGCCAGCAGTTTAACAGGGGGATCGGAGACCCAGTACTTC. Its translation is CASSLTGGSETQYF.

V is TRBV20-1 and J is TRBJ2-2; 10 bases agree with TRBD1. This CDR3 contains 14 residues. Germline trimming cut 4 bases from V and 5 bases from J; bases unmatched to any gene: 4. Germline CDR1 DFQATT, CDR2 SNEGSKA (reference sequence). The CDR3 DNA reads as TGCAGTGCTAAGACAGGGGGCGGAACCGGGGAGCTGTTTTTT. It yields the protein CSAKTGGGTGELFF.

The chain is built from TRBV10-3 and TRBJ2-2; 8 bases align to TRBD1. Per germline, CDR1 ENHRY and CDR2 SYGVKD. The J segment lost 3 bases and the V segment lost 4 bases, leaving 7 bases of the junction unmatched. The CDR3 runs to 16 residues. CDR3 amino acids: CAISGTGNEYTGELFF. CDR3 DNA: TGTGCCATCAGTGGGACAGGGAACGAGTACACCGGGGAGCTGTTTTTT.